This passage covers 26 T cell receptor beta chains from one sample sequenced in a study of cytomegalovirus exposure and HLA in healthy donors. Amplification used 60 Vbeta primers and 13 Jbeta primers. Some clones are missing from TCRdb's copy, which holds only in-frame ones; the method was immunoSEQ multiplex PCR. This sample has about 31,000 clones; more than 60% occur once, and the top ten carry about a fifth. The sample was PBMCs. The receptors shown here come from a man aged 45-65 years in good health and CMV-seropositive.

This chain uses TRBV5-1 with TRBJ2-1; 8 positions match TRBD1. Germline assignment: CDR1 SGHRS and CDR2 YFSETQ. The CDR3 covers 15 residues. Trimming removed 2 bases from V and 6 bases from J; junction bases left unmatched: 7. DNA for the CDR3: TGCGCCAGCAGCTTCTTGTCAGGGGGCGTCAATGAGCAGTTCTTC. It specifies CASSFLSGGVNEQFF.

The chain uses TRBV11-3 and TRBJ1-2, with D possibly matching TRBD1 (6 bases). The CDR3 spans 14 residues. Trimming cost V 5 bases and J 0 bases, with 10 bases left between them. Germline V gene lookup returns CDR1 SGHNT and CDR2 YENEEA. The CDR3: CASSPRTANYGYTF. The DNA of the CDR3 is TGTGCCAGCAGCCCACGGACAGCTAACTATGGCTACACCTTC.

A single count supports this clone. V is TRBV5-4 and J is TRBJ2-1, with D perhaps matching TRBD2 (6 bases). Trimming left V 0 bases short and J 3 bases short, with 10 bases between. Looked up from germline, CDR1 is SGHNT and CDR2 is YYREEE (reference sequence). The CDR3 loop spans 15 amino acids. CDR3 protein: CASSLGTTLYNEQFF. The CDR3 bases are TGTGCCAGCAGCTTGGGGACTACACTCTACAATGAGCAGTTCTTC. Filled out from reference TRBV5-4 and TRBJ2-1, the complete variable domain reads ETGVTQSPTHLIKTRGQQVTLRCSSQSGHNTVSWYQQALGQGPQFIFQYYREEENGRGNFPPRFSGLQFPNYSSELNVNALELDDSALYLCASSLGTTLYNEQFFGPGTRLTVL.

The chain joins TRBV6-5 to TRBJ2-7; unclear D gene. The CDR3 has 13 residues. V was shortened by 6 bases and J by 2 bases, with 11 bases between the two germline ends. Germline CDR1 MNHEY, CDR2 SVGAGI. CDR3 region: CASRLTPTYEQYF. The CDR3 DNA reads TGTGCCAGCAGGCTGACACCTACCTACGAGCAGTACTTC.

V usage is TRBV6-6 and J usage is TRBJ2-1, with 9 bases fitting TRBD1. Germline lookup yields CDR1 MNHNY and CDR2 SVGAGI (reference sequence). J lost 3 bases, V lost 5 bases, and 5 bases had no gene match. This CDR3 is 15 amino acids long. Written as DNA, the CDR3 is TGTGCCAGCAGTAGACCGGGACAGGGCTACAATGAGCAGTTCTTC. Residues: CASSRPGQGYNEQFF.

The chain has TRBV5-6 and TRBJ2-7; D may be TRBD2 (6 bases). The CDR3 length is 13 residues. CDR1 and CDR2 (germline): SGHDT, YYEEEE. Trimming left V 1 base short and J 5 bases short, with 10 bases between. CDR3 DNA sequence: TGTGCCAGCAGCTTGTGGAGGGGCCACGAGCAGTACTTC. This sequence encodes CASSLWRGHEQYF.

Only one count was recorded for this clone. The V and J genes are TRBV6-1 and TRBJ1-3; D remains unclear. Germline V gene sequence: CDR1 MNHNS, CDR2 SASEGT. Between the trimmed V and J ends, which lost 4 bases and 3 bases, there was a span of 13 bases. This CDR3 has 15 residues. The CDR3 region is CASSGLTTHGNTIYF. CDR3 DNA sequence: TGTGCCAGCAGTGGGCTTACTACCCATGGAAACACCATATATTTT.

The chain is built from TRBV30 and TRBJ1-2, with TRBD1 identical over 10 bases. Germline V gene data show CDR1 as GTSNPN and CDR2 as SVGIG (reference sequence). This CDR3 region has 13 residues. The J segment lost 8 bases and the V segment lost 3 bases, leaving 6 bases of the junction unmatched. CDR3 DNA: TGTGCCTGGAGGGGACAGGGGATAGAGGGCTACACCTTC. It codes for CAWRGQGIEGYTF.

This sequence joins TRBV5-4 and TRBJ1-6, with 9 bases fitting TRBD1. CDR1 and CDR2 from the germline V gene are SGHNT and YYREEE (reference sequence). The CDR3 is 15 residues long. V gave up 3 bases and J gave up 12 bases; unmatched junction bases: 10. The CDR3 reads CASSSRETGGKPLHF. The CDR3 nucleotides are TGTGCCAGCAGCTCGAGGGAGACAGGGGGTAAACCCCTCCACTTT.

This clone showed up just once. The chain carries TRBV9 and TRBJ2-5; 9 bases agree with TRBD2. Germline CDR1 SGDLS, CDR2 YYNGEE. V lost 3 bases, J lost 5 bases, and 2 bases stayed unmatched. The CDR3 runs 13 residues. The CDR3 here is CASSGSGSETQYF. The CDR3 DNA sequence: TGTGCCAGCAGCGGTAGCGGGAGCGAGACCCAGTACTTC.

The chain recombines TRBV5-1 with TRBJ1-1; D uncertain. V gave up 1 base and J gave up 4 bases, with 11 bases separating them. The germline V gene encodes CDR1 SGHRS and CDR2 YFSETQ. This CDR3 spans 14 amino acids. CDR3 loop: CASSLSGVSTEAFF. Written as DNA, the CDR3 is TGCGCCAGCAGCTTGTCGGGTGTCTCCACTGAAGCTTTCTTT.

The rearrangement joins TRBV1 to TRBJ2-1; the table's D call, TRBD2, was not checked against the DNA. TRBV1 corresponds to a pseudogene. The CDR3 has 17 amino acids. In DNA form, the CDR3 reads TGCACCAGCAGCCAAGTGATGAACACTAGCTCCTACAATGAGCAGTTCTTC. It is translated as CTSSQVMNTSSYNEQFF.

The CDR3 spells CASSMDNYEQYF. The CDR3 coding sequence is TGCGCCAGCAGTATGGACAACTACGAGCAGTACTTC. This chain connects TRBV5-1 to TRBJ2-7; maybe TRBD1 (5 bases). The CDR3 is 12 residues long. Trimming stripped 5 bases from V and 3 bases from J, with 9 bases between. Germline CDR1 and CDR2: SGHRS and YFSETQ.

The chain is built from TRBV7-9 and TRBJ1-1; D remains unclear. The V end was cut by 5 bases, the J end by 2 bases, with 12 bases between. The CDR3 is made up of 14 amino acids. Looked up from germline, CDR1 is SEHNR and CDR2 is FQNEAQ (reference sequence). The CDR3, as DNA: TGTGCCAGCAGCCCTATTGGTGGTAACACTGAAGCTTTCTTT. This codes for CASSPIGGNTEAFF.

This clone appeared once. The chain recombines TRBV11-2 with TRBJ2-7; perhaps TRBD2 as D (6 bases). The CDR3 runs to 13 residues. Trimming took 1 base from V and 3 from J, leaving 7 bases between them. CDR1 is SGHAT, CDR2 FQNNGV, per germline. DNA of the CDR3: TGTGCCAGCAGCTTAGTGGGGGGCTACGAGCAGTACTTC. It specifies CASSLVGGYEQYF.

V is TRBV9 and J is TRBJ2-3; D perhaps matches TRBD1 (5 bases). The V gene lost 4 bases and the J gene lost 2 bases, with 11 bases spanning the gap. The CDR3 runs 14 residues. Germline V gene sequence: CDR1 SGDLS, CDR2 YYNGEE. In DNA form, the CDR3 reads TGTGCCAGCAGCTCCGTAGGGGCCACAGATACGCAGTATTTT. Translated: CASSSVGATDTQYF.

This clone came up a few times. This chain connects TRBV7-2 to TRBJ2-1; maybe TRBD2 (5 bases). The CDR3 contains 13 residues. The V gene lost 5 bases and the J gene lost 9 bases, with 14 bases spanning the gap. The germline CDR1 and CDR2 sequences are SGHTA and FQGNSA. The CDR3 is CASSRQLAGEQFF. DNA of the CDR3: TGTGCCAGCAGCCGACAACTGGCGGGTGAGCAGTTCTTC.

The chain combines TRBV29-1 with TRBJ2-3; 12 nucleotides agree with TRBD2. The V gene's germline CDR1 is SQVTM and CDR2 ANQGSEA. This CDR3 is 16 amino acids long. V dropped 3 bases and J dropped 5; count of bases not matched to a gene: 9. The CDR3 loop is CSVEGASGGAGDTQYF. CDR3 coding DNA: TGCAGCGTTGAGGGGGCTAGCGGGGGGGCGGGAGATACGCAGTATTTT.

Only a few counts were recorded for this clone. This chain's CDR3 is CAWSVIGAVYGYTF. In nucleotides, the CDR3 is TGTGCCTGGAGTGTAATTGGGGCGGTCTATGGCTACACCTTC. The rearrangement uses TRBV30 and TRBJ1-2, with D tentatively TRBD1 (5 bases). Trimming removed 0 bases from V and 4 bases from J, with 12 bases in between. Germline CDR1 GTSNPN, CDR2 SVGIG (reference sequence). CDR3 length equals 14 residues. The entire variable domain, with the rest obtained from reference TRBV30 and TRBJ1-2, is as follows: SQTIHQWPATLVQPVGSPLSLECTVEGTSNPNLYWYRQAAGRGLQLLFYSVGIGQISSEVPQNLSASRPQDRQFILSSKKLLLSDSGFYLCAWSVIGAVYGYTFGSGTRLTVV.

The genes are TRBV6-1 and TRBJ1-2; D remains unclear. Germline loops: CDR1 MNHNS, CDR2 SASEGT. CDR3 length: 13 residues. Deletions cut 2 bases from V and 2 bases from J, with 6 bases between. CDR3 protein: CASSERGNYGYTF. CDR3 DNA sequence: TGTGCCAGCAGTGAAAGAGGAAACTATGGCTACACCTTC.

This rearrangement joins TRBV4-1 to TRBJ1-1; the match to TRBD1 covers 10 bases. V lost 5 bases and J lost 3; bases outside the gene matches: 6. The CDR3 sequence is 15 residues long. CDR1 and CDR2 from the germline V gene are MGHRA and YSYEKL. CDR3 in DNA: TGCGCCAGCAGCTCGGGGGGACAGGGGTACACTGAAGCTTTCTTT. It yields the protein CASSSGGQGYTEAFF.

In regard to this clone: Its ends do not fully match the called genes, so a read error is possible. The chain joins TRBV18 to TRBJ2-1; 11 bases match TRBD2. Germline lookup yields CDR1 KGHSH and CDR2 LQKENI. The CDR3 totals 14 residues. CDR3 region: CASSGTSGYSEQFF. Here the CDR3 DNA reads TGTGCCAGCTCAGGGACTAGCGGCTACAGTGAGCAGTTCTTC.

The CDR3 loop reads CASSEGRGSSYEQYF. The CDR3 DNA reads as TGTGCCAGCAGTGAAGGTCGCGGCAGCTCCTACGAGCAGTACTTC. The chain couples TRBV2 to TRBJ2-7; D gene uncertain. From germline, CDR1 is SNHLY and CDR2 FYNNEI. The CDR3 is 15 amino acids. V dropped 1 base and J dropped 0 bases, with 10 bases sitting between them.

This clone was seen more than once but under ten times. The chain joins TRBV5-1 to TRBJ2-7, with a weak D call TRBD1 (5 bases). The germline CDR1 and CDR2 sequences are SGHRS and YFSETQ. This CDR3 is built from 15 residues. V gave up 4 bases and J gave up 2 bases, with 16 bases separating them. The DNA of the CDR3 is TGCGCCAGCAGCGAATGGGCTGGCAGGGCCTACGAGCAGTACTTC. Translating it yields CASSEWAGRAYEQYF.

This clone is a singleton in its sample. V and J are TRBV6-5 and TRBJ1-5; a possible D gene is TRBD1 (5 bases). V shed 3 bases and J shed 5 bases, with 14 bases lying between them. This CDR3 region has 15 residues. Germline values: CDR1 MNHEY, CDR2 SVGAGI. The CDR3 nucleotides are TGTGCCAGCAGTTATACCGGGGGGACCGATCAGCCCCAGCATTTT. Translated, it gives CASSYTGGTDQPQHF.

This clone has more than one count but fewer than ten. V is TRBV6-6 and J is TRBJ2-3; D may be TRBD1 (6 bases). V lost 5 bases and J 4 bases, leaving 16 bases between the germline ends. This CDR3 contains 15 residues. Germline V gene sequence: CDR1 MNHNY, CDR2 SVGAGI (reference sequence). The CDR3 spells CASSNTGSQSDTQYF. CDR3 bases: TGTGCCAGCAGTAACACAGGGTCTCAGTCAGATACGCAGTATTTT.